The 9 T cell receptor beta chains listed next were all sequenced from one sample in a study of cytotoxic CD8 clonotypes in ibrutinib-treated CLL. The protocol was immunoSEQ multiplex PCR, while the TCRdb copy is restricted to in-frame clones and leaves out a portion. The data show roughly 200,000 clones, with more than 70% seen just once and about an eighth held by the top ten. The sequencing used PBMCs, collected after 12 months of ibrutinib treatment. The receptors shown here come from a human donor with chronic lymphocytic leukemia.

The V gene is TRBV5-1, the J gene TRBJ2-7; 10 bases map to TRBD1. Germline V gene lookup returns CDR1 SGHRS and CDR2 YFSETQ. The CDR3 is 14 amino acids. Losses at the gene ends were 4 bases for V and 5 bases for J; bases not matched to a gene: 6. This CDR3 reads CASSTTGGRDEQYF. The CDR3 nucleotides read TGCGCCAGCAGCACGACAGGGGGCAGGGACGAGCAGTACTTC.

The V gene is TRBV28, the J gene TRBJ2-3; TRBD1 might be the D (5 bases). The CDR3 is 15 amino acids. V lost 1 base, J lost 5 bases, and 13 bases lay in between. Germline V gives CDR1 MDHEN, CDR2 SYDVKM. The CDR3 region is CASSLSRVVGDTQYF. The CDR3 region has the DNA TGTGCCAGCAGTTTATCCAGGGTAGTAGGAGATACGCAGTATTTT.

The chain recombines TRBV7-8 with TRBJ1-6; D ambiguous. Germline values: CDR1 SGHVS, CDR2 FQNEAQ. Trimming removed 3 bases from V and 9 bases from J, with 12 bases in between. The length of the CDR3 is 14 residues. The CDR3 sequence: CASSLRAERSPLHF. The CDR3 nucleotides are TGTGCCAGCAGCTTGAGAGCAGAACGTTCACCCCTCCACTTT.

This clone was counted ten times or more. The chain is built from TRBV6-1 and TRBJ2-2; 7 positions match TRBD2. V trimming: 2 bases; J trimming: 3 bases; junction bases outside the gene matches: 0. Germline CDR1 and CDR2: MNHNS and SASEGT. The CDR3 loop spans 14 amino acids. CDR3 bases: TGTGCCAGCAGTGAACTAGCGGACACCGGGGAGCTGTTTTTT. Protein: CASSELADTGELFF.

V usage is TRBV14 and J usage is TRBJ1-5; no reliable D call. The germline V and J ends were trimmed by 1 base and 0 bases, with 7 bases remaining between them. CDR1 and CDR2 from the germline V gene are SGHDN and FVKESK. The CDR3 totals 15 residues. CDR3 nucleotide sequence: TGTGCCAGCAGCCAAGGGGGAATTAGCAATCAGCCCCAGCATTTT. Translation gives CASSQGGISNQPQHF.

V is TRBV6-1 and J is TRBJ2-2; 7 bases match TRBD2. Per the germline V gene, CDR1 is MNHNS and CDR2 is SASEGT. J gave up 0 bases and V 11 bases, and 6 bases lay outside the gene matches. The CDR3 covers 14 residues. In DNA form, the CDR3 reads TGTGCCTCCCGGGAGGCTCCGAACACCGGGGAGCTGTTTTTT. Its protein is CASREAPNTGELFF.

This chain connects TRBV5-1 to TRBJ1-1; TRBD1 is a possible D gene (5 bases). The CDR3 is 13 amino acids. The germline V gene encodes CDR1 SGHRS and CDR2 YFSETQ. V gave up 5 bases and J gave up 0 bases, with 8 bases separating them. The CDR3 DNA reads TGCGCCAGCAGGGGGACCATGAACACTGAAGCTTTCTTT. Its protein is CASRGTMNTEAFF.

This chain uses TRBV5-1 with TRBJ1-1, with D maybe TRBD1 (6 bases). V was pared by 0 bases and J by 0 bases, with 9 bases between. This CDR3 has 15 amino acids. Germline-derived CDR1 and CDR2 are SGHRS and YFSETQ. CDR3: CASSLAPGVNTEAFF. The CDR3 DNA reads as TGCGCCAGCAGCTTGGCGCCAGGGGTGAACACTGAAGCTTTCTTT.

The V call is TRBV25-1, the J call TRBJ2-7; D gene ambiguous. V lost 3 bases and J lost 0, with 12 bases in between. This CDR3 is 15 amino acids long. Germline lookup yields CDR1 MGHDK and CDR2 SYGVNS. CDR3 bases: TGTGCCAGCAGTGATGAAGACTTTTACTCCTACGAGCAGTACTTC. Its protein product is CASSDEDFYSYEQYF.